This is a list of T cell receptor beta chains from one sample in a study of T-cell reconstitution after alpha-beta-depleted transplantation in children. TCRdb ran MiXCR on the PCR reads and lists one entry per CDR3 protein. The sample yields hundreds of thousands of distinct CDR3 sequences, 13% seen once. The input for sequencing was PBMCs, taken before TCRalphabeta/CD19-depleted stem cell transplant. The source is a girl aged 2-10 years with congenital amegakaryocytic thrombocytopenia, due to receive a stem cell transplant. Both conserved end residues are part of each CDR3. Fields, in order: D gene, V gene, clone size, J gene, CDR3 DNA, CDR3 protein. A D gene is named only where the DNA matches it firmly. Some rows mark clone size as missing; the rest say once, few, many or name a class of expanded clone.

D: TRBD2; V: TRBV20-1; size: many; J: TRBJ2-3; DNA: TGCAGTGCTAGAGATTGGCCTAGCGGAAGCACAGATACGCAGTATTTT; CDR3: CSARDWPSGSTDTQYF
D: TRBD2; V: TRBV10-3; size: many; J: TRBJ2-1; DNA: TGTGCCATCAGTGGTCGGCAGCTAGCGGATCGCAATGAGCAGTTCTTC; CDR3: CAISGRQLADRNEQFF
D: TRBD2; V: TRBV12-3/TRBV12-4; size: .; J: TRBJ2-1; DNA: TGTGCCAGCAGTGGAGGGCTAGCGGGCTCCAATGAGCAGTTCTTC; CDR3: CASSGGLAGSNEQFF
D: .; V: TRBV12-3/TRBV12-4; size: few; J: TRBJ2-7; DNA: TGTGCCAGCAGGCTAGATCACTCCTACGAGCAGTACTTC; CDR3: CASRLDHSYEQYF
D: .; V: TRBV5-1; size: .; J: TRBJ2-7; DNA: TGCGCCAGCAGGTCAGGGACCTCCTACGAGCAGTACTTC; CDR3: CASRSGTSYEQYF
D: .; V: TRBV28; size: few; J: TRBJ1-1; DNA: TGTGCCAGCAGTCCTCACACAGGGAGAAGGGGGAACACTGAAGCTTTCTTT; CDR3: CASSPHTGRRGNTEAFF
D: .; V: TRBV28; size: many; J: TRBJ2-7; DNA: TGTGCCAGCCGGGGACATCCCCTCTCCTACGAGCAGTACTTC; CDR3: CASRGHPLSYEQYF
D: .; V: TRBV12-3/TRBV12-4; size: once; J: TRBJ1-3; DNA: TGTGCCAGCAGTTTAGCCGGGACAACTGGAAACACCATATATTTT; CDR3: CASSLAGTTGNTIYF
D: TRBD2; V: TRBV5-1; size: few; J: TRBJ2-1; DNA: TGCGCCAGCAGCTTGGTGGAGGGCGGGAGAACCTACAATGAGCAGTTCTTC; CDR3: CASSLVEGGRTYNEQFF
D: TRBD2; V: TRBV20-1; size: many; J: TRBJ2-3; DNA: TGCAGTGCAATGCCGGGGACTAGCGGGGCCACAGATACGCAGTATTTT; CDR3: CSAMPGTSGATDTQYF
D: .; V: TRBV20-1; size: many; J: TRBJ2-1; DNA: TGCAGTGCTAGAGATACGAGATTCCCGAACAATGAGCAGTTCTTC; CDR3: CSARDTRFPNNEQFF
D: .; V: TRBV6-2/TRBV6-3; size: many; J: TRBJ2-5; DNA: TGTGCCAGCAGGCTCCGGGACTACCAAGAGACCCAGTACTTC; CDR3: CASRLRDYQETQYF
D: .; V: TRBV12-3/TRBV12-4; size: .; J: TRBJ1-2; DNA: TGTGCCAGCAGTTTCGGGCTAGGGGACTATGGCTACACCTTC; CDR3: CASSFGLGDYGYTF
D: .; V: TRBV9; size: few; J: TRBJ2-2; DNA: TGTGCCAGCAGCGTAGGTCCTGGGAGTGGTACCGGGGAGCTGTTTTTT; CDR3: CASSVGPGSGTGELFF
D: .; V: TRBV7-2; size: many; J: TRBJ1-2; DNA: TGTGCCAGCAGCGTCACGACCGTGGACTATGGCTACACCTTC; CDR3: CASSVTTVDYGYTF
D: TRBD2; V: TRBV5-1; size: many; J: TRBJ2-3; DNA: TGCGCCAGCAGCTTGATGTCTAGCGGGCGCACAGATACGCAGTATTTT; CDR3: CASSLMSSGRTDTQYF
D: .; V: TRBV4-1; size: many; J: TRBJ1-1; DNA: TGCGCCAGCAGCCACCAGACAGGGAACACTGAAGCTTTCTTT; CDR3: CASSHQTGNTEAFF
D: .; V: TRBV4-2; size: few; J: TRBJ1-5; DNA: TGTGCCAGCAGCCAGGCCAGGAGTGGGATGGGAGCCCAGCATTTT; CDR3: CASSQARSGMGAQHF